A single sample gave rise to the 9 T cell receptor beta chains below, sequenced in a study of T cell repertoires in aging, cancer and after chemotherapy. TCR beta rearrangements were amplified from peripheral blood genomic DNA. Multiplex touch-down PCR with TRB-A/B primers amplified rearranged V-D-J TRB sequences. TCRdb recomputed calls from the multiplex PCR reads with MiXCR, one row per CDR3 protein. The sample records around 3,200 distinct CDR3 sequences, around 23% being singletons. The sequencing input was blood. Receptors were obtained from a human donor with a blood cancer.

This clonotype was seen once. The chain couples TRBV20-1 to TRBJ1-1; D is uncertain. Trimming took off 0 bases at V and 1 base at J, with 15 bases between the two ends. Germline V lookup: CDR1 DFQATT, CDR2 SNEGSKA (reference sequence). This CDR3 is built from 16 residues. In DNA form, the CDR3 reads TGCAGTGCTAGAGACCCTGGACGTATGGAGAACACTGAAGCTTTCTTT. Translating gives CSARDPGRMENTEAFF.

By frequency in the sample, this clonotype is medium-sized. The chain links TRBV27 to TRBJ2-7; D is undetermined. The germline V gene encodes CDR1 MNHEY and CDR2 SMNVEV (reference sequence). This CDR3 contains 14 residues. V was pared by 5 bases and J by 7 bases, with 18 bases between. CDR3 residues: CASSGTESTMEQYF. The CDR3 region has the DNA TGTGCCAGCAGTGGCACAGAATCTACGATGGAGCAGTACTTC.

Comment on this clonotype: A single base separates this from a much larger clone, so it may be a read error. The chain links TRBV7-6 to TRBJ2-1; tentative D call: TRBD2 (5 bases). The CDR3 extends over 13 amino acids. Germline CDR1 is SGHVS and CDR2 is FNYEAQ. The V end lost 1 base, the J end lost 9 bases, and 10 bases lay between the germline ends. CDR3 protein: CASSLVEEGEQFF. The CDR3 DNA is TGTGCCAGCAGCTTAGTGGAGGAAGGTGAGCAGTTCTTC.

DNA of the CDR3: TGTGCCAGCAGAAAACAGGGTTCAGGAGACACCATATATTTT. Protein sequence: CASRKQGSGDTIYF. The genes are TRBV6-5 and TRBJ1-3; weak D call: TRBD1 (6 bases). Germline CDR1 reads MNHEY; CDR2 reads SVGAGI. The ends were cut back, 6 bases at V and 8 bases at J, with 17 bases in the middle. CDR3 length: 14 amino acids.

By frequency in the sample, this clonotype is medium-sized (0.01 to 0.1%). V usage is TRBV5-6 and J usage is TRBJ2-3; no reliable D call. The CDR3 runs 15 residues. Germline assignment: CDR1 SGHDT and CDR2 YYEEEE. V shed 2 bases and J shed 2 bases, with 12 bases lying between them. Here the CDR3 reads CASSFVHLNTDTQYF. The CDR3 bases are TGTGCCAGCAGCTTTGTACACCTAAACACAGATACGCAGTATTTT.

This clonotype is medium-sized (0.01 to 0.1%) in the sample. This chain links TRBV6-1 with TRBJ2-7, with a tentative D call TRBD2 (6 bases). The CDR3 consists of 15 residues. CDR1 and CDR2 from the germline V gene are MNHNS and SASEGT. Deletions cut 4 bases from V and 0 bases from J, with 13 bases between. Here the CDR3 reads CASSGIGTVSYEQYF. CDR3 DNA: TGTGCCAGCAGTGGAATCGGGACTGTCTCCTACGAGCAGTACTTC.

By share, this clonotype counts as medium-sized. CDR3 region: CASGLQTSYEQYF. The DNA of the CDR3 is TGTGCCAGTGGCCTACAGACCTCTTACGAGCAGTACTTC. The chain links TRBV19 to TRBJ2-7, with unresolved D. CDR1 and CDR2 from the germline V gene are LNHDA and SQIVND (reference sequence). V shed 8 bases and J shed 4 bases, with 15 bases lying between them. This CDR3 spans 13 amino acids.

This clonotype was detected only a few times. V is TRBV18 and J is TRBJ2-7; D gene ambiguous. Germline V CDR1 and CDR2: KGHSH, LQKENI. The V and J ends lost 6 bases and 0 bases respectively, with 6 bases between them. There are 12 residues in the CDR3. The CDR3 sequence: CASSPSSYEQYF. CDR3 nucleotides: TGTGCCAGCTCTCCAAGCTCCTACGAGCAGTACTTC. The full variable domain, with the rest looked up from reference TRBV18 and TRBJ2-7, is NAGVMQNPRHLVRRRGQEARLRCSPMKGHSHVYWYRQLPEEGLKFMVYLQKENIIDESGMPKERFSAEFPKEGPSILRIQQVVRGDSAAYFCASSPSSYEQYFGPGTRLTVT.

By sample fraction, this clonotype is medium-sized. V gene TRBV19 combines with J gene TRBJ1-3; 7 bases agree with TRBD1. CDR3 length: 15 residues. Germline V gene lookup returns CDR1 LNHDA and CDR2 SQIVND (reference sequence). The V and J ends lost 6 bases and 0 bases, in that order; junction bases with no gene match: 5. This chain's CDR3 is CASRPGTVSGNTIYF. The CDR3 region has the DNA TGTGCCAGTAGACCAGGGACAGTCTCTGGAAACACCATATATTTT.